A selection of T cell receptor beta chains follows, all from one sample in a study of CXCR3-negative and CXCR3-positive naive CD8 T cells. For each CDR3 protein, TCRdb gives one entry from its re-call of the 5' RACE reads, without DNA. This sample's table reports approximately 98,000 distinct CDR3 sequences. The sequenced material came from naive CXCR3+ CD8+ T cells from blood. These receptors were obtained from a human donor in good health. Some clones in this sample may be carry-over from other donors' samples. Both conserved end residues are part of each CDR3.

TRBJ2-1,TRBV7-3,CASSPYPYNEQFF
TRBJ2-3,TRBV4-3,CASSQDGGFSGQGHNF
TRBJ2-7,TRBV28,CASSLKPPGLADSYEQYF
TRBJ2-1,TRBV7-9,CASSFEPNEQFF
TRBJ2-1,TRBV12-5,CASGLVPLVGGAPVNEQFF
TRBJ2-3,TRBV3-1,CASSQGRYTDTQYF
TRBJ1-1,TRBV19,CASSIVPQTEAFF
TRBJ2-5,TRBV6-2/TRBV6-3,CATSPGGLDETQYF
TRBJ1-2,TRBV4-1,CASSQDQGHYGYTF
TRBJ2-5,TRBV3-1,CASSQDLQGPKTQYF
TRBJ1-2,TRBV7-9,CASSRAGDSNYGYTF
TRBJ2-1,TRBV28,CASSFLGQFNEQFF
TRBJ2-1,TRBV19,CASRAGTRGNNEQFF
TRBJ2-7,TRBV19,CASSWSSQQYEQYF
TRBJ2-4,TRBV30,CAWSVGPAISPYF
TRBJ2-7,TRBV5-1,CASSSAPGQASYEQYF
TRBJ2-7,TRBV6-5,CASSYSNRGAPYEQYF
TRBJ2-7,TRBV5-1,CASKIDLSYEQYF
TRBJ2-1,TRBV12-3/TRBV12-4,CASSLIRDMPYNEQFF
TRBJ2-1,TRBV12-3/TRBV12-4,CASTLGSGSYNEQFF
TRBJ2-3,TRBV7-8,CASTAAVVIFTDTQYF
TRBJ1-1,TRBV4-1,CASSQGLSGGPPEAFF
TRBJ2-7,TRBV2,CASSGGNEQYF
TRBJ2-7,TRBV2,CASRADPGGDSYEQYF
TRBJ2-5,TRBV27,CASSSWSDGTQYF
TRBJ2-1,TRBV12-3/TRBV12-4,CASSPKTGTANEQFF
TRBJ2-7,TRBV7-9,CASSDRASYEQYF
TRBJ2-7,TRBV12-3/TRBV12-4,CASSPATGWVREQYF
TRBJ2-3,TRBV7-3,CASSFTGSITDTQYF
TRBJ2-3,TRBV2,CANRGTSTDTQYF
TRBJ2-7,TRBV9,CASSEGRGTGAYEQYF
TRBJ2-3,TRBV20-1,CSARVPLAGGSDTQYF
TRBJ2-7,TRBV27,CASSFAGGEQYF
TRBJ1-2,TRBV7-9,CASSFRETNYGYTF
TRBJ2-2,TRBV7-6,CASSRRNRGLDTGELFF